Below, 26 T cell receptor beta chains from the same sample are listed, as sequenced in a study of T cell responses to AZD1222 COVID-19 vaccine. Only in-frame clones appear in the TCRdb table, and some are missing; sequencing was by immunoSEQ multiplex PCR. The sample shows 130,000 or so clones, roughly 93% of them seen only once. The material sequenced was peripheral blood, taken on day 0 of MenACWY control vaccination. These receptors all come from an adult in good health.

The J gene is TRBJ1-5, the V gene TRBV10-3; tentatively, D is TRBD1 (5 bases). Germline CDR1 reads ENHRY; CDR2 reads SYGVKD. The V and J ends lost 4 bases and 3 bases respectively, with 10 bases between them. The CDR3 is 14 amino acids. CDR3 DNA: TGTGCCATCAGTGTAGGGACCGCCAATCAGCCCCAGCATTTT. It yields the protein CAISVGTANQPQHF.

This rearrangement joins TRBV19 to TRBJ2-2, with D possibly matching TRBD2 (6 bases). Trimming cost V 3 bases and J 8 bases, with 10 bases left between them. This CDR3 is 13 amino acids long. CDR1 and CDR2 (germline): LNHDA, SQIVND (reference sequence). In nucleotides, the CDR3 is TGTGCCAGTAGTATCGGGGGTTCAGGGGAGCTGTTTTTT. Translation gives CASSIGGSGELFF.

This rearrangement joins TRBV19 to TRBJ1-3; D uncertain. The CDR3 totals 16 residues. Germline lookup yields CDR1 LNHDA and CDR2 SQIVND (reference sequence). Trimming left V 3 bases short and J 2 bases short, with 14 bases between. The CDR3 nucleotides are TGTGCCAGTAGTATTTCGGTGTCCCCCCCTGGAAACACCATATATTTT. It is translated as CASSISVSPPGNTIYF.

The chain joins TRBV6-5 to TRBJ1-2; 7 nucleotides match TRBD1. CDR1 and CDR2 from the germline V gene are MNHEY and SVGAGI. This CDR3 is built from 13 residues. V was clipped by 6 bases and J by 11 bases; unmatched bases: 12. CDR3 DNA: TGTGCCAGCAGAATAGACAGGGCCAGTTCTTACACCTTC. This sequence encodes CASRIDRASSYTF.

V usage is TRBV6-5 and J usage is TRBJ2-1; D assignment may be TRBD1 or TRBD2 (5 bases each). The CDR3 is 13 amino acids. The germline CDR1 and CDR2 sequences are MNHEY and SVGAGI. The V and J ends lost 7 bases and 5 bases respectively, with 12 bases between them. As DNA, the CDR3 is TGTGCCAGCACTCGGGACGCCAACAATGAGCAGTTCTTC. Its translation is CASTRDANNEQFF.

The chain has TRBV6-5 and TRBJ1-1; D might be TRBD1 (6 bases). Between the trimmed V and J ends, which lost 10 bases and 1 base, there was a span of 16 bases. Germline CDR1 and CDR2: MNHEY and SVGAGI. The CDR3 has 14 amino acids. The CDR3 DNA sequence: TGTGCCATCCGCCCGGGGGGCCGGAACACTGAAGCTTTCTTT. Its translation: CAIRPGGRNTEAFF.

The chain is built from TRBV5-1 and TRBJ1-2, with 9 bases matching TRBD1. This CDR3 spans 14 amino acids. After removal of 2 bases from V and 5 bases from J, the junction contained 4 bases not matched to a gene. Germline CDR1 is SGHRS and CDR2 is YFSETQ. The CDR3 sequence is CASSFQDRGYGYTF. CDR3 DNA sequence: TGCGCCAGCAGCTTCCAGGACAGGGGTTATGGCTACACCTTC.

The chain couples TRBV9 to TRBJ1-2; no clear D gene. Germline lookup yields CDR1 SGDLS and CDR2 YYNGEE. The CDR3 has 14 amino acids. V was pared by 0 bases and J by 0 bases, with 6 bases between. The CDR3: CASSVAVSNYGYTF. The CDR3 DNA reads as TGTGCCAGCAGCGTAGCAGTATCTAACTATGGCTACACCTTC.

J is TRBJ1-1 and V is TRBV9; 8 nucleotides align to TRBD1. After removal of 4 bases from V and 7 bases from J, the junction contained 6 bases not matched to a gene. Per germline, CDR1 SGDLS and CDR2 YYNGEE. This CDR3 is 13 amino acids long. The DNA of the CDR3 is TGTGCCAGCAGCTTCCGGGACAGGAGTGAAGCTTTCTTT. Translated: CASSFRDRSEAFF.

The chain couples TRBV5-1 to TRBJ2-5, with TRBD2 matching over 11 bases. V shed 3 bases, J shed 7 bases, and the junction held 8 bases outside the gene matches. The V gene's germline CDR1 is SGHRS and CDR2 YFSETQ. CDR3 length: 15 amino acids. CDR3 protein: CASSWSSGGTWTQYF. Written as DNA, the CDR3 is TGCGCCAGCAGCTGGTCTAGCGGGGGGACCTGGACCCAGTACTTC.

The genes are TRBV23-1 and TRBJ1-1, with D perhaps matching TRBD1 (6 bases). TRBV23-1 is reported as an ORF; its role is uncertain. The V gene lost 0 bases and the J gene lost 0 bases, with 8 bases spanning the gap. The CDR3 consists of 15 residues. CDR3 sequence: CASSQSTGLNTEAFF. CDR3 DNA sequence: TGCGCCAGCAGTCAATCAACAGGGTTGAACACTGAAGCTTTCTTT.

The gene calls are TRBV25-1 and TRBJ1-1; D remains unclear. Per germline, CDR1 MGHDK and CDR2 SYGVNS. The V end was cut by 3 bases, the J end by 5 bases, with 16 bases between. There are 15 residues in the CDR3. The CDR3 nucleotides read TGTGCCAGCAGTGACTCGACACCAATGGGGACTGAAGCTTTCTTT. Translating it yields CASSDSTPMGTEAFF. Full variable domain (rest looked up from reference TRBV25-1 and TRBJ1-1): EADIYQTPRYLVIGTGKKITLECSQTMGHDKMYWYQQDPGMELHLIHYSYGVNSTEKGDLSSESTVSRIRTEHFPLTLESARPSHTSQYLCASSDSTPMGTEAFFGQGTRLTVV.

This clone was recorded only once. The chain uses TRBV19 and TRBJ1-2; D might be TRBD1 (5 bases). CDR3 length: 17 residues. Germline V gives CDR1 LNHDA, CDR2 SQIVND (reference sequence). The V and J ends lost 9 bases and 2 bases respectively, with 25 bases between them. The CDR3, as DNA: TGTGCCAGCCAAAATAACGACCGTAACAGGTGGAACTATGGCTACACCTTC. Protein: CASQNNDRNRWNYGYTF.

J is TRBJ2-1 and V is TRBV6-6; the match to TRBD1 covers 7 bases. The germline V gene has CDR1 MNHNY and CDR2 SVGAGI (reference sequence). The V and J ends lost 6 bases and 8 bases, in that order; junction bases with no gene match: 4. This CDR3 has 12 amino acids. This chain's CDR3 is CASRVQGYEQFF. The CDR3 region has the DNA TGTGCCAGCAGAGTACAGGGGTATGAGCAGTTCTTC.

The rearrangement uses TRBV10-3 and TRBJ2-2; D might be TRBD1 (7 bases). V dropped 4 bases and J dropped 3 bases, with 12 bases sitting between them. Per germline, CDR1 ENHRY and CDR2 SYGVKD. This CDR3 is 15 amino acids long. CDR3 residues: CAISAGGGDTGELFF. The CDR3, as DNA: TGTGCCATCAGTGCAGGGGGAGGCGACACCGGGGAGCTGTTTTTT.

The genes are TRBV28 and TRBJ1-2; tentatively, D is TRBD1 (5 bases). Germline V gives CDR1 MDHEN, CDR2 SYDVKM. The CDR3 is made up of 15 amino acids. The V and J ends lost 2 bases and 7 bases respectively, with 17 bases between them. The CDR3 coding sequence is TGTGCCAGCAGTTTAACTGGGCCTGGGGGGAGTGGCTACACCTTC. It encodes CASSLTGPGGSGYTF.

This chain uses TRBV5-1 with TRBJ2-5; D is possibly TRBD2 (5 bases). Germline CDR1 is SGHRS and CDR2 is YFSETQ. This CDR3 contains 15 residues. V was shortened by 1 base and J by 1 base, with 11 bases between the two germline ends. CDR3 region: CASSLSSGSQETQYF. The CDR3 coding sequence is TGCGCCAGCAGCTTGTCGTCGGGGTCCCAAGAGACCCAGTACTTC.

This chain links TRBV28 with TRBJ2-6; D possibly corresponds to TRBD1 (6 bases). The length of the CDR3 is 17 residues. The V end was cut by 3 bases, the J end by 2 bases, with 14 bases between. Germline V CDR1 and CDR2: MDHEN, SYDVKM. CDR3 nucleotides: TGTGCCAGCAGTTTGCTACAGGGCGAGGCTGGGGCCAACGTCCTGACTTTC. It translates to CASSLLQGEAGANVLTF.

This clone showed up just once. This chain links TRBV6-5 with TRBJ1-1; the D gene is possibly TRBD1 (5 bases). Germline lookup yields CDR1 MNHEY and CDR2 SVGAGI. The CDR3 loop spans 12 amino acids. V was cut by 8 bases and J by 1 base, with 8 bases left in between. CDR3 in DNA: TGTGCCAGCCGAGGGACGAACACTGAAGCTTTCTTT. Its translation: CASRGTNTEAFF.

V gene TRBV6-5 combines with J gene TRBJ2-1; no clear D. CDR3 length: 11 amino acids. V shed 2 bases and J shed 8 bases, with 4 bases lying between them. Per germline, CDR1 MNHEY and CDR2 SVGAGI. CDR3 DNA sequence: TGTGCCAGCAGTTACCTCCATGAGCAGTTCTTC. Its protein is CASSYLHEQFF.

The V gene is TRBV19, the J gene TRBJ1-2; 9 bases align to TRBD1. This CDR3 spans 16 amino acids. V trimming: 5 bases; J trimming: 4 bases; junction bases outside the gene matches: 11. CDR1 is LNHDA and CDR2 is SQIVND in the germline V gene (reference sequence). CDR3 region: CASSPQGAGTTYGYTF. CDR3 sequence (DNA): TGTGCCAGTAGTCCACAGGGGGCGGGTACGACCTATGGCTACACCTTC.

The rearrangement joins TRBV2 to TRBJ2-7; the match to TRBD2 covers 9 bases. CDR3 length: 16 residues. Germline CDR1 SNHLY, CDR2 FYNNEI. V gave up 8 bases and J gave up 3 bases; unmatched junction bases: 14. As DNA, the CDR3 is TGTGCCAGCGGGGCTAGCGGGACCCCCGCCCTCTACGAGCAGTACTTC. It yields the protein CASGASGTPALYEQYF.

V and J are TRBV18 and TRBJ2-1; 8 bases map to TRBD2. The V gene end was trimmed by 3 bases and the J gene end by 13 bases; junction bases not matched to a gene: 8. Germline assignment: CDR1 KGHSH and CDR2 LQKENI. The CDR3 totals 13 residues. The CDR3 protein is CASSPVREGTQFF. The DNA for the CDR3 is TGTGCCAGCTCACCCGTTCGGGAGGGGACTCAGTTCTTC.

The V and J genes are TRBV6-5 and TRBJ1-2; 8 bases line up with TRBD1. V gave up 7 bases and J gave up 5 bases; unmatched junction bases: 6. Germline CDR1 is MNHEY and CDR2 is SVGAGI. This CDR3 contains 13 residues. CDR3 sequence reads: CASTDRGRYGYTF. In DNA, the CDR3 is TGTGCCAGCACCGACAGGGGAAGGTATGGCTACACCTTC.

This rearrangement joins TRBV28 to TRBJ2-3; 12 bases agree with TRBD2. Unmatched junction bases numbered 3, after V lost 6 bases and J lost 5 bases. Germline V lookup: CDR1 MDHEN, CDR2 SYDVKM. This CDR3 is 14 amino acids long. CDR3 coding DNA: TGTGCCAGCAGCCGACTAGCGGGAGAAGATACGCAGTATTTT. Translation: CASSRLAGEDTQYF.

The rearrangement uses TRBV2 and TRBJ1-1; 7 bases are shared with TRBD1. Germline V lookup: CDR1 SNHLY, CDR2 FYNNEI. The length of the CDR3 is 15 residues. The V and J ends lost 4 bases and 1 base, in that order; junction bases with no gene match: 6. The CDR3 bases are TGTGCCAGCAGTGTAGGGGGACAGCCGAACACTGAAGCTTTCTTT. Translation: CASSVGGQPNTEAFF.